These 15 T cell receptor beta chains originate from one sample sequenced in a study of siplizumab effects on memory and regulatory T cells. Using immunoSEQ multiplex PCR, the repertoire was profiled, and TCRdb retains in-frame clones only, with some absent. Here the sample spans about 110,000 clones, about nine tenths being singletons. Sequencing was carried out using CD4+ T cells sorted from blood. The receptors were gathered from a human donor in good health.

CDR3 bases: TGTGCCAGCAGCCCCTCGGTGGCCTACGAGCAGTACTTC. It codes for CASSPSVAYEQYF. V usage is TRBV28 and J usage is TRBJ2-7, with D unresolved. The CDR3 is made up of 13 amino acids. Looked up from germline, CDR1 is MDHEN and CDR2 is SYDVKM. Trimming took 6 bases from V and 2 from J, leaving 11 bases between them. Together with reference TRBV28 and TRBJ2-7, the CDR3 gives the full variable domain: DVKVTQSSRYLVKRTGEKVFLECVQDMDHENMFWYRQDPGLGLRLIYFSYDVKMKEKGDIPEGYSVSREKKERFSLILESASTNQTSMYLCASSPSVAYEQYFGPGTRLTVT.

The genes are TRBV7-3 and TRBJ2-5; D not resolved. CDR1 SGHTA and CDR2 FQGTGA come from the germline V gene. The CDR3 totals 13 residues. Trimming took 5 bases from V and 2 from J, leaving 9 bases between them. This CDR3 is CASSQTVQETQYF. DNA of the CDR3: TGTGCCAGCAGCCAGACGGTTCAAGAGACCCAGTACTTC.

This CDR3 reads CASSPTDSHYGYTF. The CDR3 DNA reads TGTGCCAGCTCACCAACTGATTCCCACTATGGCTACACCTTC. The chain employs TRBV18 and TRBJ1-2; no definite D call. The V and J ends lost 2 bases and 3 bases respectively, with 10 bases between them. CDR1 KGHSH and CDR2 LQKENI come from the germline V gene. The CDR3 sequence is 14 residues long.

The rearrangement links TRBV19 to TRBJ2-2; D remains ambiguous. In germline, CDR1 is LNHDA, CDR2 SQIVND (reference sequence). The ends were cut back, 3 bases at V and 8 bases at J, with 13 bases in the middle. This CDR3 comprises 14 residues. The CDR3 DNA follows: TGTGCCAGTAGTATTGAGTCCTCTTGGGGGGAGCTGTTTTTT. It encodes CASSIESSWGELFF.

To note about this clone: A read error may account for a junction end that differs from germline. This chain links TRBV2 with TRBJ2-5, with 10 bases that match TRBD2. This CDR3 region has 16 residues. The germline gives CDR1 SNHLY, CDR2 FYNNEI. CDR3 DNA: TGTGCCAGCAGTGGGGGACTAGCGTCAATTCAAGAGACCCGGTACTTC. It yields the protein CASSGGLASIQETRYF.

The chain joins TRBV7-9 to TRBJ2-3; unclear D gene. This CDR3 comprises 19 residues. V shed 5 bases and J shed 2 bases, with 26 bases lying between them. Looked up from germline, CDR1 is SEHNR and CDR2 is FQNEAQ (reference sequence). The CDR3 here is CASSQPAAKAWRVTDTQYF. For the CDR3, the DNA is TGTGCCAGCAGCCAACCGGCGGCCAAGGCCTGGAGAGTCACAGATACGCAGTATTTT.

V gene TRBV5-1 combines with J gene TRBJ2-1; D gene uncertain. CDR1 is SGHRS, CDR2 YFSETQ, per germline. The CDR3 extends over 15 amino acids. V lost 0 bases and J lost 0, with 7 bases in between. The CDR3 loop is CASSLEALSYNEQFF. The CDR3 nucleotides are TGCGCCAGCAGCTTGGAGGCACTCTCCTACAATGAGCAGTTCTTC.

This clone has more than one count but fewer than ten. As DNA, the CDR3 is TGTGCCAGCACGAGGACAGGGGATACTGAAGCTTTCTTT. Protein product: CASTRTGDTEAFF. V usage is TRBV6-6 and J usage is TRBJ1-1, with 9 positions matching TRBD1. The length of the CDR3 is 13 residues. J gave up 5 bases and V 7 bases, and 5 bases lay outside the gene matches. CDR1 is MNHNY and CDR2 is SVGAGI in the germline V gene (reference sequence).

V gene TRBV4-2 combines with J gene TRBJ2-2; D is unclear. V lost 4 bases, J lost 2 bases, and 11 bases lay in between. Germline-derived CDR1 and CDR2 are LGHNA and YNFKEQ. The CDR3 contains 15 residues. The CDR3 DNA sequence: TGTGCCAGCAGCCCCGCCGGAACAAACACCGGGGAGCTGTTTTTT. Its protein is CASSPAGTNTGELFF.

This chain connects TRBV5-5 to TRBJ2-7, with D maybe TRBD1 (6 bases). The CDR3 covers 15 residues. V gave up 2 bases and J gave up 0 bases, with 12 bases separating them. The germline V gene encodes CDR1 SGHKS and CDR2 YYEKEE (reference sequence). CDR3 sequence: CASSFRTGSSYEQYF. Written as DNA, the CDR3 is TGTGCCAGCAGCTTCCGCACAGGGAGCTCCTACGAGCAGTACTTC.

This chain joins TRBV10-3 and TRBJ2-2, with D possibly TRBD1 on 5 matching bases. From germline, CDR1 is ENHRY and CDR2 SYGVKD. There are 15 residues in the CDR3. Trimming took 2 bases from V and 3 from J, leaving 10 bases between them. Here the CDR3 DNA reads TGTGCCATCAGTGAGGGGGCCTGGCACACCGGGGAGCTGTTTTTT. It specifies CAISEGAWHTGELFF.

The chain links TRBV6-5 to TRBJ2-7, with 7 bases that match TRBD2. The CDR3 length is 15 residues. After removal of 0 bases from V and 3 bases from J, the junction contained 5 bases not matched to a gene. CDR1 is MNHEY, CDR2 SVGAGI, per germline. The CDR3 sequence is CASSYSGGSLYEQYF. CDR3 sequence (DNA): TGTGCCAGCAGTTACTCGGGGGGGTCCCTCTACGAGCAGTACTTC.

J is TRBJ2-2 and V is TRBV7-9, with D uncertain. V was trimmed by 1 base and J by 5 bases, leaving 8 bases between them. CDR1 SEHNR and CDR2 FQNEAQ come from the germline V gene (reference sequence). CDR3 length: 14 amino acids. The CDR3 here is CASSLEWVTGELFF. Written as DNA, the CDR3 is TGTGCCAGCAGCTTAGAATGGGTTACCGGGGAGCTGTTTTTT.

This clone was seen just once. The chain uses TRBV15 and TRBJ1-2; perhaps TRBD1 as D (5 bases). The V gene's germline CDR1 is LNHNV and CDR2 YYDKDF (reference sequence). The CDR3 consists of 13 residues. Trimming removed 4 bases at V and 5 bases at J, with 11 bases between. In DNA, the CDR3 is TGTGCCACCAGCACGGGACCGGCATATGGCTACACCTTC. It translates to CATSTGPAYGYTF.

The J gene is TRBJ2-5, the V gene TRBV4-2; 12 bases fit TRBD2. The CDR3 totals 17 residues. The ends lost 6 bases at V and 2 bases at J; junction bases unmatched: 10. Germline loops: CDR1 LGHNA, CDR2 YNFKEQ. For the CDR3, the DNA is TGTGCCAGCAGTCCCCCTAGCGGGGGGGCGGAACAAGAGACCCAGTACTTC. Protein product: CASSPPSGGAEQETQYF.